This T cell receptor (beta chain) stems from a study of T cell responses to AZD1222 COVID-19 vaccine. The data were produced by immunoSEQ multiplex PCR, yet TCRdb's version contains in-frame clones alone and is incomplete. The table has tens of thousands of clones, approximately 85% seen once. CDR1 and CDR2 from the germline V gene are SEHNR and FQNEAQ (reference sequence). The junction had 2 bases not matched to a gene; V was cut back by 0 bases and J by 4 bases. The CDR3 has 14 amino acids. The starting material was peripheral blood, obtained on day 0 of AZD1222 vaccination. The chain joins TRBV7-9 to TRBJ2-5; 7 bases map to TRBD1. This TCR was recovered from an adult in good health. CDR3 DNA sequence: TGTGCCAGCAGCTTAGCGACAGGGATAGAGACCCAGTACTTC. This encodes CASSLATGIETQYF.